This T cell receptor (beta chain) appears in the sequencing data of a study of blood T cells in healthy people across ages. Study conclusions and caveats: It was the long-lived donors that had more naive CD4+ cells and higher diversity than aged donors.

About this clonotype itself: The antigen remains undetermined.

Each sample provided at least 5 micrograms of extracted total RNA. A second PCR of 7 to 11 cycles used a sample-barcoded 5' primer and a J-beta primer mix. MiXCR, run by TCRdb on the 5' RACE reads, gives a single entry per CDR3 protein. The data show around 800,000 distinct CDR3 sequences, about 55% seen once. The CDR3 length is 14 residues. V was cut by 2 bases and J by 4 bases, with 9 bases left in between. CDR1 and CDR2 (germline): MNHNS, SASEGT. The J gene is TRBJ2-1, the V gene TRBV6-1; no clear D gene. The specimen sequenced was blood. This clonotype was sampled from a man older than 75 in good health. The CDR3 DNA is TGTGCCAGCAGTGAAAATGCTCTGTACAATGAGCAGTTCTTC. Amino acids: CASSENALYNEQFF.